This TCR beta chain originates from a study of blood T cell repertoires in COVID-19 (dated by TCRdb to 2018 to 2021). Some background on the complete study: The collaborator samples originated in the United States, Italy and Spain and spanned the acute and convalescent phases of COVID-19. The repertoires were made available in a free public database intended to serve as a resource for research on the immune response to SARS-CoV-2. The material from the prospective study consisted of cDNA or gDNA derived from T cells, B-cell-depleted T cells, or PBMCs. The samples were drawn from two sources: the first 160 participants of the ongoing ImmuneRACE study, and 1,000 to 1,500 subjects contributed by 6 global collaborators. The sample metadata nearly always contained a de-identified subject ID, COVID-19 status, age in years and sex. Subjects who had been exposed to COVID-19, were actively infected with it, or had recovered from it provided the deeply sampled blood TCRbeta repertoires that made up the dataset. Where available, HLA class I and class II types were taken from metadata supplied by the sample provider and were not determined by assay-based typing. General findings and caveats noted by the study authors: Clinical and demographic metadata were provided uncurated, with the amount varying by source and participant.

The germline V gene provides CDR1 MDHEN and CDR2 SYDVKM. Spanning cysteine to phenylalanine, the CDR3 consists of 16 amino acids. Here the CDR3 DNA is all that survives: 48 bases in frame from base 1. V lost 5 bases and J lost 5 bases, and the count of bases not matched to a germline gene is 10. Collaborating institutions collected whole blood in K2EDTA tubes following their own protocols. Collaborator samples were shipped for TCRbeta analysis as frozen whole blood, isolated PBMCs, or DNA extracted from either sample type. On this clone: This clone's antigen is unknown. No qualities accompany the bases; no much larger clone lies one base away.

TCRbeta CDR3 regions were amplified from genomic DNA by means of the immunoSEQ Assay, a bias-controlled multiplex PCR. The authors' pipeline ran thus. The number of nucleated cells in each sample was estimated by amplification of reference gene primers within the assay. To quantify the absolute abundance of each unique TCRbeta CDR3 rearrangement, sequence reads were collapsed and filtered. For each sample, productive Simpson clonality was calculated by taking the square root of Simpson's diversity index across productive rearrangements. This is the immuneACCESS table as TCRdb keeps it, with only in-frame sequences that have V and J called. A part of the clones is gone; compared with another copy, unresolved V genes explain less than half, and the rest is unexplained. That table gives V, J and clone size, and the DNA gave D and trimming. This sample gives fewer than 150,000 clones in total; 88% of them show up just once. The biggest ten clones account for about 10% of the sample.

The source is a man over 45 with active or convalescent COVID-19. Sequencing input: peripheral blood. In this chain, TRBV28 is recombined with TRBJ2-5, and TRBD1 aligns with 11 junction nucleotides. For the CDR3, the sequence is CASSILAGQGAETQYF. The DNA sequence is as follows: TGTGCCAGCAGTATTCTCGCAGGACAGGGGGCTGAGACCCAGTACTTC. The CDR3, completed at both ends by the reference TRBV28 and TRBJ2-5 genes, gives the full variable domain DVKVTQSSRYLVKRTGEKVFLECVQDMDHENMFWYRQDPGLGLRLIYFSYDVKMKEKGDIPEGYSVSREKKERFSLILESASTNQTSMYLCASSILAGQGAETQYFGPGTRLLVL.